The 25 T cell receptor beta chains below come from one sample, sequenced in a study of cytomegalovirus exposure and HLA in healthy donors. Primers for the PCR totalled 60 Vbeta and 13 Jbeta. The assay was immunoSEQ multiplex PCR, and TCRdb's table has in-frame clones only and misses some. The sample carries roughly 150,000 clones, about 88% recorded once. Sequenced material: PBMCs. The receptor source for this set is a man aged 25-45 years in good health and CMV-seropositive.

This clone has more than one count but fewer than ten. The chain couples TRBV10-1 to TRBJ2-7; TRBD2 agrees at 7 bases. CDR1 WNHNN and CDR2 SYGVQD come from the germline V gene (reference sequence). The length of the CDR3 is 13 residues. Trimming at V came to 2 bases and at J to 4 bases, leaving 2 bases not matched to a gene. The DNA for the CDR3 is TGCGCCAGCAGTGAGGGTAGCGGGTACGAGCAGTACTTC. Protein sequence: CASSEGSGYEQYF.

The chain combines TRBV9 with TRBJ2-3; D is uncertain. The V end lost 1 base, the J end lost 2 bases, and 8 bases lay between the germline ends. This CDR3 has 14 residues. In germline, CDR1 is SGDLS, CDR2 YYNGEE. The CDR3: CASSVHPDTDTQYF. The CDR3 DNA is TGTGCCAGCAGCGTACACCCAGACACAGATACGCAGTATTTT.

This clone was found a few times. The chain combines TRBV6-1 with TRBJ2-3, with D perhaps matching TRBD2 (5 bases). The CDR3 covers 14 residues. V lost 6 bases and J 4 bases, leaving 14 bases between the germline ends. CDR1 and CDR2 from the germline V gene are MNHNS and SASEGT. The CDR3 loop is CASSPGLSADTQYF. CDR3 sequence (DNA): TGTGCCAGCAGCCCTGGACTGAGTGCAGATACGCAGTATTTT.

The chain carries TRBV7-6 and TRBJ2-5; 7 bases map to TRBD2. CDR1 is SGHVS and CDR2 is FNYEAQ in the germline V gene. The CDR3 spans 14 residues. This chain's CDR3 is CAGGYSGPKETQYF. The CDR3 nucleotides are TGTGCGGGCGGGTATAGCGGGCCCAAGGAGACCCAGTACTTC. The full variable domain, completed using reference TRBV7-6 and TRBJ2-5, is GAGVSQSPRYKVTKRGQDVALRCDPISGHVSLYWYRQALGQGPEFLTYFNYEAQQDKSGLPNDRFSAERPEGSISTLTIQRTEQRDSAMYRCAGGYSGPKETQYFGPGTRLLVL.

The chain combines TRBV2 with TRBJ2-4, with D possibly matching TRBD2 (5 bases). V lost 5 bases and J lost 0, with 14 bases in between. The germline CDR1 and CDR2 sequences are SNHLY and FYNNEI. The CDR3 has 16 residues. In DNA form, the CDR3 reads TGTGCCAGCAGTCCTCAGTGGACTCTAGCCAAAAACATTCAGTACTTC. This sequence encodes CASSPQWTLAKNIQYF.

This clone has only a few counts. The rearrangement links TRBV4-3 to TRBJ2-6; 9 nucleotides align to TRBD2. Trimming at V came to 1 base and at J to 0 bases, leaving 4 bases not matched to a gene. This CDR3 has 18 residues. Looked up from germline, CDR1 is LGHNA and CDR2 is YSLEER. CDR3 sequence reads: CASSQASGTLSGANVLTF. The DNA of the CDR3 is TGCGCCAGCAGCCAAGCTAGCGGGACACTCTCTGGGGCCAACGTCCTGACTTTC.

This chain uses TRBV7-9 with TRBJ2-5, with 13 bases that match TRBD2. CDR3 length: 18 amino acids. The V gene end was trimmed by 6 bases and the J gene end by 2 bases; junction bases not matched to a gene: 12. CDR1 SEHNR and CDR2 FQNEAQ come from the germline V gene (reference sequence). Here the CDR3 reads CASRPGTSGDFIQETQYF. The DNA of the CDR3 is TGTGCCAGCAGGCCCGGGACTAGCGGGGACTTCATACAAGAGACCCAGTACTTC.

V is TRBV12-5 and J is TRBJ2-2; TRBD2 agrees at 8 bases. V lost 6 bases and J lost 4; bases outside the gene matches: 13. Germline V gene data show CDR1 as LGHNT and CDR2 as FRNRAP. There are 17 residues in the CDR3. CDR3 DNA: TGTGCTAGTGGGGCCCGACGGACTAGCTGGGGCACCGGGGAGCTGTTTTTT. This codes for CASGARRTSWGTGELFF.

This clone was counted a single time. The genes are TRBV10-3 and TRBJ2-1, with 10 bases that match TRBD2. The ends lost 2 bases at V and 5 bases at J; junction bases unmatched: 18. This CDR3 region has 20 residues. Germline V gene lookup returns CDR1 ENHRY and CDR2 SYGVKD. This chain's CDR3 is CAISETRLAGHGRGDNEQFF. The CDR3 region has the DNA TGTGCCATCAGTGAGACTCGACTAGCGGGCCACGGGCGAGGAGACAATGAGCAGTTCTTC.

For this clone: At one boundary the junction diverges from the germline segment, which might be a read error. The chain has TRBV7-9 and TRBJ1-5; maybe TRBD1 (6 bases). Germline CDR1 is SEHNR and CDR2 is FQNEAQ (reference sequence). The CDR3 spans 16 residues. CDR3 sequence reads: CSSSVNTGYGNQPQHF. The CDR3 DNA is TGTTCCAGCAGCGTCAACACAGGGTACGGAAATCAGCCCCAGCATTTT.

The V gene is TRBV7-6, the J gene TRBJ2-5, with 8 bases that match TRBD1. With V trimmed by 6 bases and J by 3 bases, 6 bases remained unmatched. CDR1 is SGHVS and CDR2 is FNYEAQ in the germline V gene. The CDR3 contains 14 residues. The CDR3 nucleotides read TGTGCCAGCAGAGTAGGGACAGGAAAAGAGACCCAGTACTTC. Amino acids: CASRVGTGKETQYF. Full variable domain (outside the CDR3, taken from reference TRBV7-6 and TRBJ2-5): GAGVSQSPRYKVTKRGQDVALRCDPISGHVSLYWYRQALGQGPEFLTYFNYEAQQDKSGLPNDRFSAERPEGSISTLTIQRTEQRDSAMYRCASRVGTGKETQYFGPGTRLLVL.

The CDR3 spells CASSERGRDEQFF. CDR3 bases: TGTGCCAGCTCGGAGCGGGGCCGTGATGAGCAGTTCTTC. The chain uses TRBV6-5 and TRBJ2-1; 7 nucleotides match TRBD2. CDR1 and CDR2 (germline): MNHEY, SVGAGI. There are 13 residues in the CDR3. V gave up 8 bases and J gave up 8 bases; unmatched junction bases: 9.

The chain links TRBV6-1 to TRBJ2-3; 7 bases are a match to TRBD2. The germline V gene has CDR1 MNHNS and CDR2 SASEGT. Germline trimming cut 7 bases from V and 4 bases from J; bases unmatched to any gene: 11. The CDR3 totals 15 residues. Here the CDR3 reads CASTNRGTTPDTQYF. The DNA of the CDR3 is TGTGCCAGCACCAACCGGGGGACTACCCCAGATACGCAGTATTTT.

The chain uses TRBV18 and TRBJ2-1, with 9 bases aligning to TRBD1. The trim removed 5 bases at V and 8 bases at J, leaving 13 bases unmatched. Germline CDR1 KGHSH, CDR2 LQKENI. The CDR3 is made up of 16 amino acids. The CDR3 is CASSSPGQGIWDEQFF. The CDR3 region has the DNA TGTGCCAGCTCATCCCCGGGACAGGGAATATGGGATGAGCAGTTCTTC.

The chain has TRBV2 and TRBJ1-4; TRBD1 matches 8 bases. CDR1 and CDR2 (germline): SNHLY, FYNNEI. V lost 5 bases to trimming and J lost 5 bases; unmatched junction nucleotides: 7. The CDR3 has 15 residues. The CDR3 region is CASSRETGVNEKLFF. The CDR3 DNA follows: TGTGCCAGCAGTAGAGAGACAGGGGTGAATGAAAAACTGTTTTTT.

The chain links TRBV19 to TRBJ2-5; 8 bases line up with TRBD2. There are 13 residues in the CDR3. Per germline, CDR1 LNHDA and CDR2 SQIVND (reference sequence). After removal of 5 bases from V and 5 bases from J, the junction contained 4 bases not matched to a gene. CDR3 amino acids: CASSSGGEETQYF. The DNA for the CDR3 is TGTGCCAGTAGTTCGGGAGGGGAGGAGACCCAGTACTTC.

This chain joins TRBV11-1 and TRBJ1-2; 7 bases line up with TRBD1. The J segment lost 2 bases and the V segment lost 3 bases, leaving 6 bases of the junction unmatched. This CDR3 is 15 amino acids long. Germline loops: CDR1 SGHAT, CDR2 FQDESV (reference sequence). This CDR3 reads CASSFMAGGNYGYTF. In DNA, the CDR3 is TGTGCCAGCAGCTTTATGGCAGGGGGGAACTATGGCTACACCTTC.

V is TRBV7-8 and J is TRBJ1-3; 10 bases map to TRBD1. CDR1 and CDR2 (germline): SGHVS, FQNEAQ. This CDR3 spans 15 amino acids. J lost 3 bases, V lost 5 bases, and 4 bases had no gene match. The CDR3 loop is CASSTDRGLGNTIYF. CDR3 sequence (DNA): TGTGCCAGCAGCACCGACAGGGGGCTTGGAAACACCATATATTTT. Complete variable domain (other parts from reference TRBV7-8 and TRBJ1-3): GAGVSQSPRYKVAKRGQDVALRCDPISGHVSLFWYQQALGQGPEFLTYFQNEAQLDKSGLPSDRFFAERPEGSVSTLKIQRTQQEDSAVYLCASSTDRGLGNTIYFGEGSWLTVV.

The chain recombines TRBV2 with TRBJ1-1, with D unresolved. Germline-derived CDR1 and CDR2 are SNHLY and FYNNEI. The CDR3 covers 13 residues. V was trimmed by 4 bases and J by 6 bases, leaving 12 bases between them. This CDR3 reads CASSAERDAEAFF. The CDR3 DNA follows: TGTGCCAGCAGTGCGGAGAGGGATGCTGAAGCTTTCTTT.

V usage is TRBV5-1 and J usage is TRBJ2-1; the D gene is possibly TRBD2 (6 bases). The CDR3 runs 16 residues. Looked up from germline, CDR1 is SGHRS and CDR2 is YFSETQ. Deletions cut 3 bases from V and 7 bases from J, with 20 bases between. The CDR3 here is CASSWGLSGITNEQFF. In DNA, the CDR3 is TGCGCCAGCAGCTGGGGCCTTAGCGGTATAACTAATGAGCAGTTCTTC.

The chain couples TRBV19 to TRBJ1-4; a weak D match, TRBD1 (6 bases). The CDR3 is made up of 15 amino acids. V was trimmed by 10 bases and J by 8 bases, leaving 23 bases between them. Germline CDR1 LNHDA, CDR2 SQIVND (reference sequence). Here the CDR3 DNA reads TGTGCCACCAACAATAGAGGGGGAGTAAGAGAAAAACTGTTTTTT. It encodes CATNNRGGVREKLFF.

This clone was counted once. V and J are TRBV7-9 and TRBJ1-1; D is uncertain. CDR3 size: 14 residues. V was shortened by 2 bases and J by 4 bases, with 11 bases between the two germline ends. Germline CDR1 reads SEHNR; CDR2 reads FQNEAQ (reference sequence). CDR3 amino acids: CASSLRPGVTEAFF. As DNA, the CDR3 is TGTGCCAGCAGCTTAAGGCCCGGGGTCACTGAAGCTTTCTTT.

The chain joins TRBV15 to TRBJ2-4, with 9 bases identical to TRBD1. V shed 3 bases and J 2 bases; nucleotides not matched to a gene: 11. Germline CDR1 LNHNV, CDR2 YYDKDF (reference sequence). This CDR3 has 18 amino acids. CDR3 sequence (DNA): TGTGCCACCAGCAGTGCGACCTCCGGGACAGGGTCCAAAAACATTCAGTACTTC. Protein product: CATSSATSGTGSKNIQYF. Full variable domain (rest looked up from reference TRBV15 and TRBJ2-4): DAMVIQNPRYQVTQFGKPVTLSCSQTLNHNVMYWYQQKSSQAPKLLFHYYDKDFNNEADTPDNFQSRRPNTSFCFLDIRSPGLGDTAMYLCATSSATSGTGSKNIQYFGAGTRLSVL.

The V gene is TRBV2, the J gene TRBJ1-1; D possibly corresponds to TRBD1 (5 bases). Germline lookup yields CDR1 SNHLY and CDR2 FYNNEI. Trimming shortened V by 6 bases and J by 0 bases, and 11 bases separated the two germline ends. This CDR3 is 14 amino acids long. In nucleotides, the CDR3 is TGTGCCAGCAGCCTGGGACTGATGAACACTGAAGCTTTCTTT. It translates to CASSLGLMNTEAFF.

This clone has a handful of counts. The chain combines TRBV7-2 with TRBJ1-4; D remains unclear. The CDR3 loop spans 16 amino acids. The V gene's germline CDR1 is SGHTA and CDR2 FQGNSA. Trimming took off 0 bases at V and 10 bases at J, with 18 bases between the two ends. The CDR3 sequence is CASSLAVAAVSGKLFF. DNA of the CDR3: TGTGCCAGCAGCTTAGCGGTTGCAGCCGTGAGCGGAAAACTGTTTTTT.